Presented here are 7 T cell receptor beta chains from one specimen sequenced in a study of blood T cell repertoires in COVID-19. The table came from immunoSEQ multiplex PCR; TCRdb's copy has only in-frame clones and leaves some out. This sample has about 170,000 clones, with roughly 86% found just once. The sequenced sample consisted of peripheral blood. The source is a woman at least 80 years old with COVID-19, enrolled during active disease.

As DNA, the CDR3 is TGTGCCAGCAGCTCGAGACAGGGCAACACCGGGGAGCTGTTTTTT. Its translation is CASSSRQGNTGELFF. V gene TRBV7-9 combines with J gene TRBJ2-2; 7 bases align to TRBD1. Germline CDR1 reads SEHNR; CDR2 reads FQNEAQ (reference sequence). This CDR3 contains 15 residues. With V trimmed by 4 bases and J by 2 bases, 4 bases remained unmatched.

The rearrangement links TRBV10-3 to TRBJ1-1, with no clear D. V was pared by 2 bases and J by 2 bases, with 6 bases between. Germline CDR1 is ENHRY and CDR2 is SYGVKD. The CDR3 covers 13 residues. The CDR3, as DNA: TGTGCCATCAGTGAGACACGTAACACTGAAGCTTTCTTT. It encodes CAISETRNTEAFF.

V gene TRBV19 combines with J gene TRBJ2-6; maybe TRBD1 (6 bases). Deletions cut 5 bases from V and 4 bases from J, with 18 bases between. Germline CDR1 is LNHDA and CDR2 is SQIVND (reference sequence). This CDR3 is 17 amino acids long. CDR3 amino acids: CASSGRPTGSGANVLTF. The DNA of the CDR3 is TGTGCCAGTAGTGGAAGACCTACAGGGTCAGGGGCCAACGTCCTGACTTTC.

This rearrangement joins TRBV12-3 or TRBV12-4 to TRBJ2-7; unclear D gene. The V end was cut by 4 bases, the J end by 0 bases, with 7 bases between. The CDR3 loop spans 13 amino acids. The CDR3 bases are TGTGCCAGCAGTTCCCAGGACTCCTACGAGCAGTACTTC. Its translation is CASSSQDSYEQYF.

The chain employs TRBV27 and TRBJ1-5; 12 bases are a match to TRBD1. Per the germline V gene, CDR1 is MNHEY and CDR2 is SMNVEV (reference sequence). The CDR3 has 13 amino acids. The V segment lost 6 bases and the J segment 6 bases; nucleotides outside the gene matches: 0. The CDR3 sequence: CASRGQGAQPQHF. The CDR3 DNA reads as TGTGCCAGCAGGGGACAGGGGGCTCAGCCCCAGCATTTT.

This chain joins TRBV14 and TRBJ2-3; a weak D match, TRBD1 (5 bases). The CDR3 consists of 14 residues. The ends were cut back, 4 bases at V and 2 bases at J, with 10 bases in the middle. Germline V CDR1 and CDR2: SGHDN, FVKESK. For the CDR3, the DNA is TGTGCCAGCAGCCCCAGACAGAACACAGATACGCAGTATTTT. As protein: CASSPRQNTDTQYF.

This rearrangement joins TRBV10-3 to TRBJ1-2; TRBD1 is a possible D gene (5 bases). Germline values: CDR1 ENHRY, CDR2 SYGVKD. V gave up 3 bases and J gave up 6 bases, with 17 bases separating them. This CDR3 region has 15 residues. CDR3 protein: CAISDDPGKDNGYTF. The CDR3 DNA reads TGTGCCATCAGTGATGACCCAGGGAAGGATAATGGCTACACCTTC.